The 19 T cell receptor beta chains presented below share a single source sample, sequenced in a study of identical twins. TCRdb re-called the 5' RACE reads with MiXCR, one entry per CDR3 protein. The table includes around 1.7 million distinct CDR3 sequences, about 32% detected once. Sequencing input: cord blood. The origin of the receptors is a newborn girl in good health.

At least ten counts were recorded for this clonotype. An end of the junction differs from the germline gene, which may be a read error. The chain carries TRBV5-1 and TRBJ2-3; 8 bases align to TRBD1. CDR3 length equals 16 residues. Germline V CDR1 and CDR2: SGHRS, YFSETQ. CDR3 bases: TGTGCCAGCAGCTTCCTAGCAGGGGGCTCCACAGATACGCAGTATTTT. Translated: CASSFLAGGSTDTQYF.

This clonotype was detected a few times. This chain joins TRBV6-5 and TRBJ1-2, with TRBD1 identical over 8 bases. Germline CDR1 is MNHEY and CDR2 is SVGAGI. This CDR3 comprises 14 residues. V shed 9 bases, J shed 0 bases, and the junction held 6 bases outside the gene matches. CDR3 residues: CARVKQGANYGYTF. CDR3 nucleotide sequence: TGTGCCAGGGTCAAACAGGGGGCTAACTATGGCTACACCTTC.

The rearrangement links TRBV4-1 to TRBJ1-1; D is perhaps TRBD1 (6 bases). Germline CDR1 MGHRA, CDR2 YSYEKL. The CDR3 sequence is 15 residues long. Trimming removed 4 bases from V and 3 bases from J, with 15 bases in between. The CDR3 nucleotides read TGCGCCAGCAGCCGCTTAGTAGGGGGGTACACTGAAGCTTTCTTT. Its translation: CASSRLVGGYTEAFF.

The chain combines TRBV6-1 with TRBJ1-4; the D is unclear. The CDR3 is made up of 15 amino acids. V dropped 7 bases and J dropped 3 bases, with 15 bases sitting between them. Looked up from germline, CDR1 is MNHNS and CDR2 is SASEGT. CDR3 coding DNA: TGTGCCAGCATCCCCCAACAGCCGCCTAATGAAAAACTGTTTTTT. This gives the protein CASIPQQPPNEKLFF.

The V gene is TRBV3-1, the J gene TRBJ1-4; D gene ambiguous. There are 15 residues in the CDR3. Germline loops: CDR1 LGHDT, CDR2 YNNKEL (reference sequence). Trimming removed 0 bases at V and 3 bases at J, with 8 bases between. The CDR3 DNA reads TGTGCCAGCAGCCAAGAACAGATCTCTAATGAAAAACTGTTTTTT. This translates into CASSQEQISNEKLFF.

This rearrangement joins TRBV19 to TRBJ2-7; 9 nucleotides line up with TRBD2. The J call may not be correct, given that the DNA end is closer to TRBJ2-5. This CDR3 comprises 16 residues. Per germline, CDR1 LNHDA and CDR2 SQIVND (reference sequence). Written as DNA, the CDR3 is TGTGCCAGTAGTGCCATTTATAGCGGGAGAACGGGGACCCAGTACTTC. It encodes CASSAIYSGRTGTQYF.

The chain has TRBV6-1 and TRBJ1-1, with no clear D. The ends were cut back, 3 bases at V and 7 bases at J, with 12 bases in the middle. This CDR3 region has 13 residues. CDR1 MNHNS and CDR2 SASEGT come from the germline V gene. The CDR3 spells CASSDVIGREAFF. The CDR3 nucleotides read TGTGCCAGCAGTGACGTTATCGGACGTGAAGCTTTCTTT.

In its sample, this clonotype was seen a few times. This rearrangement joins TRBV12-3 or TRBV12-4 to TRBJ1-5; D possibly corresponds to TRBD1 (5 bases). The CDR3 extends over 14 amino acids. The ends were cut back, 6 bases at V and 3 bases at J, with 12 bases in the middle. CDR3 amino acids: CASSLQAYNQPQHF. CDR3 coding DNA: TGTGCCAGCAGCTTACAGGCGTACAATCAGCCCCAGCATTTT.

The chain recombines TRBV9 with TRBJ1-2, with no clear D. This CDR3 is built from 16 residues. CDR1 is SGDLS, CDR2 YYNGEE, per germline. The V and J ends lost 0 bases and 2 bases respectively, with 14 bases between them. CDR3 region: CASSVGGGSLNYGYTF. The CDR3 region has the DNA TGTGCCAGCAGCGTAGGCGGAGGCAGCCTAAACTATGGCTACACCTTC. Filled out from reference TRBV9 and TRBJ1-2, the complete variable domain reads DSGVTQTPKHLITATGQRVTLRCSPRSGDLSVYWYQQSLDQGLQFLIQYYNGEERAKGNILERFSAQQFPDLHSELNLSSLELGDSALYFCASSVGGGSLNYGYTFGSGTRLTVV.

The V call is TRBV15, the J call TRBJ2-2; D not resolved. The CDR3 runs 17 residues. Trimming pared 3 bases from V and 7 bases from J, leaving 21 bases between. Germline CDR1 LNHNV, CDR2 YYDKDF (reference sequence). In DNA, the CDR3 is TGTGCCACCAGCAGGGCCAGTCTTAGGTCTGTTGGCGGGGAGCTGTTTTTT. It is translated as CATSRASLRSVGGELFF.

There are a few counts of this clonotype. V gene TRBV5-1 combines with J gene TRBJ1-1; 7 bases are shared with TRBD1. In germline, CDR1 is SGHRS, CDR2 YFSETQ. V gave up 3 bases and J gave up 6 bases; unmatched junction bases: 8. The CDR3 extends over 14 amino acids. The CDR3 nucleotides are TGCGCCAGCAGCTCGGGACAGTTTAACTCTGAAGCTTTCTTT. It translates to CASSSGQFNSEAFF.

V is TRBV6-2 or TRBV6-3 and J is TRBJ1-5, with D maybe TRBD1 (6 bases). The V end was cut by 0 bases, the J end by 4 bases, with 10 bases between. Per the germline V gene, CDR1 is MNHEY and CDR2 is SVGEGT. CDR3 length: 15 amino acids. The CDR3 is CASSYSGGANQPQHF. For the CDR3, the DNA is TGTGCCAGCAGTTACTCGGGGGGGGCGAATCAGCCCCAGCATTTT.

V and J are TRBV20-1 and TRBJ1-4; 7 nucleotides line up with TRBD1. The junction had 9 bases not matched to a gene; V was cut back by 5 bases and J by 6 bases. The germline V gene encodes CDR1 DFQATT and CDR2 SNEGSKA (reference sequence). CDR3 size: 14 residues. The CDR3 spells CSAAGQAGDEKLFF. In DNA form, the CDR3 reads TGCAGTGCTGCCGGACAGGCCGGGGATGAAAAACTGTTTTTT.

The chain combines TRBV25-1 with TRBJ2-4; D gene unclear. The CDR3 runs 16 residues. Trimming cost V 6 bases and J 8 bases, with 23 bases left between them. Per the germline V gene, CDR1 is MGHDK and CDR2 is SYGVNS. The CDR3 is CASSMGSSTDRDIQYF. The DNA for the CDR3 is TGTGCCAGCAGCATGGGCTCGAGCACGGATAGAGACATTCAGTACTTC.

This sequence joins TRBV2 and TRBJ2-7; no reliable D call. The J call may be wrong; the DNA end is better matched by TRBJ2-4. This CDR3 is built from 18 residues. CDR1 and CDR2 (germline): SNHLY, FYNNEI. CDR3 DNA: TGTGCCAGCAGTGAACGGTACCATGTCTCAGACACCAAAAACATTCAGTACTTC. Translation gives CASSERYHVSDTKNIQYF.

CDR3 DNA: TGCAGTGCTAGACCCGGGACAGGGGCCTACGAGCAGTACTTC. Protein: CSARPGTGAYEQYF. This chain links TRBV20-1 with TRBJ2-7; TRBD1 agrees at 10 bases. From germline, CDR1 is DFQATT and CDR2 SNEGSKA (reference sequence). The CDR3 sequence is 14 residues long. The trim removed 2 bases at V and 2 bases at J, leaving 3 bases unmatched.

This clonotype was counted only a few times. This rearrangement joins TRBV2 to TRBJ1-5; TRBD1 might be the D (6 bases). Trimming cost V 5 bases and J 0 bases, with 17 bases left between them. CDR3 length: 17 amino acids. The germline CDR1 and CDR2 sequences are SNHLY and FYNNEI. The CDR3 sequence is CASSPRRGAGSNQPQHF. Here the CDR3 DNA reads TGTGCCAGCAGTCCCCGAAGGGGGGCTGGTAGCAATCAGCCCCAGCATTTT.

The rearrangement joins TRBV25-1 to TRBJ2-3; D unresolved. Germline loops: CDR1 MGHDK, CDR2 SYGVNS. The CDR3 consists of 16 residues. V was trimmed by 1 base and J by 0 bases, leaving 11 bases between them. The DNA of the CDR3 is TGTGCCAGCAGTGAATCTGGCTCGGTTAGCACAGATACGCAGTATTTT. This sequence encodes CASSESGSVSTDTQYF.

This clonotype has a handful of counts. J is TRBJ1-2 and V is TRBV12-5; D not certain. Germline CDR1 LGHNT, CDR2 FRNRAP. Trimming removed 2 bases at V and 2 bases at J, with 15 bases between. The length of the CDR3 is 16 residues. The CDR3 sequence: CASGLNTDYSNYGYTF. Here the CDR3 DNA reads TGTGCTAGTGGTTTGAACACAGACTATTCGAACTATGGCTACACCTTC.